Listed below are T cell receptor beta chains from one sample, sequenced in a study of Ad26.COV2.S vaccination and SARS-CoV-2 variants. The assay was immunoSEQ multiplex PCR, and TCRdb's table has in-frame clones only and misses some. Among 350,000 to 550,000 clones, roughly 89% were seen once, and the ten largest hold about 2.5%. Sequencing was performed on peripheral blood, taken in a trial of Ad26.COV2.S vaccine versus placebo. These receptors all come from a person between 18 and 59 years old who received the Ad26.COV2.S COVID-19 vaccine or a placebo. Both conserved end residues are part of each CDR3.

cdr3_length j_call v_call cdr3_aa
14 TRBJ1-2 TRBV18 CASSPRLGSVGYTF
16 TRBJ2-1 TRBV7-9 CASSQRLGEYDNEQFF
16 TRBJ1-1 TRBV5-1 CAKKTPRQFESWEAFF
12 TRBJ2-7 TRBV2 CASGTGWYEQYF
12 TRBJ2-3 TRBV12-3/TRBV12-4 CASSLVHVTQYF
14 TRBJ2-7 TRBV2 CASSEQGRGNEQYF
15 TRBJ2-5 TRBV5-1 CASSLAGLVGETQYF
12 TRBJ1-1 TRBV9 CASSVVQGTAFF
14 TRBJ1-2 TRBV5-1 CASSLGQSLYGYTF
12 TRBJ1-3 TRBV11-2 CASRYLGNTIYF
15 TRBJ1-1 TRBV3-1/TRBV3-2 CASSHSTRPNTEAFF
13 TRBJ1-5 TRBV3-1/TRBV3-2 CASSQGGNQPQHF
13 TRBJ1-2 TRBV30 CAWTVGGIYGYTF
17 TRBJ1-4 TRBV5-6 CASSLTTGLTTNEKLFF
16 TRBJ2-5 TRBV10-3 CAISVSPKGQQETQYF
17 TRBJ1-6 TRBV7-2 CASSPSSGLAYNSPLHF
13 TRBJ1-2 TRBV4-1 CASSQEGRYGYTF
14 TRBJ1-3 TRBV6-2/TRBV6-3 CASSYRRPGNTIYF
19 TRBJ1-4 TRBV28 CASSSLSTGRLGTNEKLFF
14 TRBJ2-3 TRBV28 CASSLANRRDTQYF
15 TRBJ2-5 TRBV9 CASSVAGGAVETQYF
15 TRBJ1-1 TRBV3-1/TRBV3-2 CASSPQWGAGTEAFF
15 TRBJ2-2 TRBV9 CASSARAGNTGELFF
14 TRBJ2-1 TRBV11-2 CASSGLAGYNEQFF
13 TRBJ1-2 TRBV2 CASRGDFSYGYTF
14 TRBJ2-2 TRBV2 CASSDLRGTGELFF
13 TRBJ1-1 TRBV2 CASRWTGTTEAFF
14 TRBJ2-5 TRBV7-2 CASSLDRGQKTQYF
15 TRBJ2-3 TRBV10-1 CASSDPGLAPYTQYF
15 TRBJ2-7 TRBV6-5 CASSYGWGGSYEQYF
12 TRBJ1-5 TRBV7-9 CASSLATGPQHF
13 TRBJ1-5 TRBV6-2/TRBV6-3 CASSLDRAHPQHF
17 TRBJ2-4 TRBV2 CASSLTGVLLAKNIQYF
16 TRBJ2-1 TRBV29-1 CSVDFLGRASYNEQFF
14 TRBJ1-3 TRBV7-2 CASSLAVSGNTIYF
13 TRBJ2-5 TRBV19 CASGTSGKETQYF
16 TRBJ1-2 TRBV11-2 CASSLLKTGVRGGYTF
17 TRBJ2-1 TRBV4-2 CASSQGLGLADYNEQFF
15 TRBJ2-3 TRBV27 CASSLFDDSTDTQYF
16 TRBJ2-3 TRBV5-1 CASSLGGAAITDTQYF
16 TRBJ2-1 TRBV9 CASSPILAGGPNEQFF
19 TRBJ2-3 TRBV7-8 CASSLARLAGGPVAYTQYF
11 TRBJ2-1 TRBV20-1 CSVRKENEQFF
11 TRBJ2-3 TRBV4-1 CASSQQNTQYF
14 TRBJ1-4 TRBV5-6 CASSSDQGAEKLFF
17 TRBJ2-2 TRBV5-5 CASSLGVLGVMTGELFF
12 TRBJ2-6 TRBV29-1 CSVSSGANVLTF
13 TRBJ2-2 TRBV29-1 CSVRDSKTGELFF
14 TRBJ2-3 TRBV6-4 CASSPDRGSDTQYF
18 TRBJ2-2 TRBV15 CATSRDLGNPLRTGELFF
13 TRBJ2-7 TRBV5-6 CASSRGRSYEQYF
15 TRBJ2-3 TRBV4-1 CASSQMTAGVDTQYF
15 TRBJ2-2 TRBV7-2 CASSPTGTNTGELFF